This TCR beta chain was captured by sequencing in a study of technical replicates of blood from a few donors. Unmatched junction bases numbered 9, after V lost 6 bases and J lost 8 bases. Germline V CDR1 and CDR2: MNHEY, SVGAGI. The CDR3 consists of 14 residues. Using immunoSEQ multiplex PCR, the repertoire was profiled, and TCRdb retains in-frame clones only, with some absent. The table shows about 83,000 clones, with around nine tenths occurring only once. This TCR derives from a human donor in good health. The sample consisted of T cells isolated from PBMCs. The rearrangement uses TRBV6-5 and TRBJ1-4; 7 nucleotides line up with TRBD1. This CDR3 reads CASRAPGTEEKLFF. For the CDR3, the DNA is TGTGCCAGCAGAGCTCCCGGGACAGAAGAAAAACTGTTTTTT.